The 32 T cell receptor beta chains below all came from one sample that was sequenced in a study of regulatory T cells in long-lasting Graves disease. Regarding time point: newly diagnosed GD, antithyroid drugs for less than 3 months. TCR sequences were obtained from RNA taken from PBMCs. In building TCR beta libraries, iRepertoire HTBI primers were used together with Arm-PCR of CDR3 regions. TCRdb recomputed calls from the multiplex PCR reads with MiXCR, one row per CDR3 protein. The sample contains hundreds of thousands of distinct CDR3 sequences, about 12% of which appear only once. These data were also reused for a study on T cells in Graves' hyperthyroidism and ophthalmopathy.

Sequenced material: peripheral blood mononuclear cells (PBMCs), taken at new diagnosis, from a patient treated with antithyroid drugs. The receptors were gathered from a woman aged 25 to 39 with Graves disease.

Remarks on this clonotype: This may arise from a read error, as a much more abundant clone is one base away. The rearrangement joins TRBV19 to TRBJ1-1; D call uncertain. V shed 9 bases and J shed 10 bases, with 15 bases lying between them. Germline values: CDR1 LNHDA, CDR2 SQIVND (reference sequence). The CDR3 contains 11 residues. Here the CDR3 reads CASRTGPGAFF. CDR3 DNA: TGTGCCAGCAGAACCGGTCCTGGAGCTTTCTTT.

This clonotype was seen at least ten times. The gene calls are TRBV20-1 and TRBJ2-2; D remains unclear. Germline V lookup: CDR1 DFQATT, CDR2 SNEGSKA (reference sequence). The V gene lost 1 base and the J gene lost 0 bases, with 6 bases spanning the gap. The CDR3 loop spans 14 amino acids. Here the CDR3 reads CSARVRANTGELFF. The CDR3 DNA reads TGCAGTGCTAGAGTCCGAGCGAACACCGGGGAGCTGTTTTTT.

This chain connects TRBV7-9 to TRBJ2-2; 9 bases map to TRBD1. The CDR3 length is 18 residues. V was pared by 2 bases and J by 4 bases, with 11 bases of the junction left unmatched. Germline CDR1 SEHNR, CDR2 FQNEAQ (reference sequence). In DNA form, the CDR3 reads TGTGCCAGCAGCTTACGCGCAGACAGGGGGTACGGCACCGGGGAGCTGTTTTTT. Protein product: CASSLRADRGYGTGELFF.

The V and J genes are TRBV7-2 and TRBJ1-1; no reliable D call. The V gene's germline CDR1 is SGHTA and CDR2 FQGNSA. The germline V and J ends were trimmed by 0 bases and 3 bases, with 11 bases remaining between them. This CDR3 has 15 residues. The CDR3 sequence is CASSLAGRAYTEAFF. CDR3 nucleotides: TGTGCCAGCAGCTTAGCTGGCAGAGCCTACACTGAAGCTTTCTTT. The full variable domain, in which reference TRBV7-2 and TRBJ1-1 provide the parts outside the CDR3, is GAGVSQSPSNKVTEKGKDVELRCDPISGHTALYWYRQSLGQGLEFLIYFQGNSAPDKSGLPSDRFSAERTGGSVSTLTIQRTQQEDSAVYLCASSLAGRAYTEAFFGQGTRLTVV.

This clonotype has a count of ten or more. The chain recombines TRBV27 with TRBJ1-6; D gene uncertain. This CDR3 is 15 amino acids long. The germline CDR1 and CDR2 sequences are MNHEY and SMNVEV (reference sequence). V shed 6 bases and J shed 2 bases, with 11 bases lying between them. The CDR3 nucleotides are TGTGCCAGCAGCCTACATGTAACCTATAATTCACCCCTCCACTTT. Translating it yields CASSLHVTYNSPLHF.

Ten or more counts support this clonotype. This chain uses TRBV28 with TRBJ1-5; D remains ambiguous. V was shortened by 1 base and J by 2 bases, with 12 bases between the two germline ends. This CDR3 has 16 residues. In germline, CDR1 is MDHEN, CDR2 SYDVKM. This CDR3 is CASSLSLPSGNQPQHF. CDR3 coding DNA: TGTGCCAGCAGTTTATCGCTTCCCTCGGGCAATCAGCCCCAGCATTTT.

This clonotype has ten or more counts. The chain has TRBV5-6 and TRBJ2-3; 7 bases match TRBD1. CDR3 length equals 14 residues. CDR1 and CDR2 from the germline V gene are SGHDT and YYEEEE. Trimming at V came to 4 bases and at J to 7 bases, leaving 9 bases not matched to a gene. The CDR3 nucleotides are TGTGCCAGCAGCGGATGGGACAGACCCTATACGCAGTATTTT. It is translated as CASSGWDRPYTQYF.

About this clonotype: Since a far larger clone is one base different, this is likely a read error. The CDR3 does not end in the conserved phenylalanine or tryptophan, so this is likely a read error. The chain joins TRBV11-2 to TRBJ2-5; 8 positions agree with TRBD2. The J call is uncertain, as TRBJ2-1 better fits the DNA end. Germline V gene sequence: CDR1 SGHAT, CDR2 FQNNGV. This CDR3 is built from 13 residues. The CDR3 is CASSPGTRGLQFV. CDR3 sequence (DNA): TGTGCCAGCAGCCCAGGGACTAGGGGTTTGCAGTTCGTC.

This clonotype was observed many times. In nucleotides, the CDR3 is TGTGCCAGCAGTCGCGTGGGGACCGGGAGCACTGAAGCTTTCTTT. Amino acid sequence: CASSRVGTGSTEAFF. The V gene is TRBV25-1, the J gene TRBJ1-1, with D tentatively TRBD1 (5 bases). CDR1 is MGHDK, CDR2 SYGVNS, per germline. CDR3 length: 15 amino acids. V was pared by 5 bases and J by 4 bases, with 17 bases between.

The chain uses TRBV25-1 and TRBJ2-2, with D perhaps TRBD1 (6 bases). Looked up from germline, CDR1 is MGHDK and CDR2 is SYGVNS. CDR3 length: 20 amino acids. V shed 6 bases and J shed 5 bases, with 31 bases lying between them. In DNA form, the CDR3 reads TGTGCCAGCAGGCCGACAATCGGACAGCCCACGCCAATAGGGACCGGGGAGCTGTTTTTT. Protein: CASRPTIGQPTPIGTGELFF.

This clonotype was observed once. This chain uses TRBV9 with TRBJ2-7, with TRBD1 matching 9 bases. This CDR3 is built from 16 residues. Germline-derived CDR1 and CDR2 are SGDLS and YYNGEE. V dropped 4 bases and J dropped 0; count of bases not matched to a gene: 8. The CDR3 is CASSHPQTGGSYEQYF. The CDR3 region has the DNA TGTGCCAGCAGCCACCCACAGACAGGGGGCTCCTACGAGCAGTACTTC. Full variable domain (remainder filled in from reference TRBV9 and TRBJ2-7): DSGVTQTPKHLITATGQRVTLRCSPRSGDLSVYWYQQSLDQGLQFLIQYYNGEERAKGNILERFSAQQFPDLHSELNLSSLELGDSALYFCASSHPQTGGSYEQYFGPGTRLTVT.

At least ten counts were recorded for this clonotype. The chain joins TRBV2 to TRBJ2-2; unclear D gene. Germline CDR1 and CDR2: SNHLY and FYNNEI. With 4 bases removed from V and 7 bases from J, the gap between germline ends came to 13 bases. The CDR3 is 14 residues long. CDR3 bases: TGTGCCAGCAGTGTGGTTTCAACCCTCGGGGAGCTGTTTTTT. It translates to CASSVVSTLGELFF.

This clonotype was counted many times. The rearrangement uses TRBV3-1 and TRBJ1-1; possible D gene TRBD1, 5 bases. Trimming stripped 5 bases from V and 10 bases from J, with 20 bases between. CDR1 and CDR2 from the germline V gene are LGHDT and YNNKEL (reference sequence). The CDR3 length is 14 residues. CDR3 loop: CASSTRGGGQRAFF. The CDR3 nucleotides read TGTGCCAGCAGCACCCGGGGGGGTGGGCAGCGAGCTTTCTTT. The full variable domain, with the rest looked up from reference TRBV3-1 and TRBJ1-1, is DTAVSQTPKYLVTQMGNDKSIKCEQNLGHDTMYWYKQDSKKFLKIMFSYNNKELIINETVPNRFSPKSPDKAHLNLHINSLELGDSAVYFCASSTRGGGQRAFFGQGTRLTVV.

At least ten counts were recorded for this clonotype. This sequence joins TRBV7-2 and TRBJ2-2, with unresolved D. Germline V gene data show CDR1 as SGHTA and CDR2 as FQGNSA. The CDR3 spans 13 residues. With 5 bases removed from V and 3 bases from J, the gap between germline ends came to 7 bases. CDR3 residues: CASSPVHTGELFF. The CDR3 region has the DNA TGTGCCAGCAGCCCGGTCCACACCGGGGAGCTGTTTTTT.

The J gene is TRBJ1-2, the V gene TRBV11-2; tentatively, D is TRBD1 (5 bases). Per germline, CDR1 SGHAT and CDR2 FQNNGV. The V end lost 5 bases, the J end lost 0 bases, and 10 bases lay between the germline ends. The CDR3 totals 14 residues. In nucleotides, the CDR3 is TGTGCCAGCAGCCGAAGACAGCCTAACTATGGCTACACCTTC. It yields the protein CASSRRQPNYGYTF.

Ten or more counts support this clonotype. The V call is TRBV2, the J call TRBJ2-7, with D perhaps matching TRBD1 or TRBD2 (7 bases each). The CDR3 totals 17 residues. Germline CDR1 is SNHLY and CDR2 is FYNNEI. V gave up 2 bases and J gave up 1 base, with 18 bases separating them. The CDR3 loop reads CASSETGGQLLSYEQYF. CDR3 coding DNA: TGTGCCAGCAGTGAAACGGGGGGACAGCTCTTATCCTACGAGCAGTACTTC.

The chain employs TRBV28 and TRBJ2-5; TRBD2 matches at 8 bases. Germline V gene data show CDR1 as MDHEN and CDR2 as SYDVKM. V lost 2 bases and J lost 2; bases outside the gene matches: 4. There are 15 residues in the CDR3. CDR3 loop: CASSLRVAGQETQYF. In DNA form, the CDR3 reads TGTGCCAGCAGTTTAAGGGTAGCGGGACAAGAGACCCAGTACTTC.

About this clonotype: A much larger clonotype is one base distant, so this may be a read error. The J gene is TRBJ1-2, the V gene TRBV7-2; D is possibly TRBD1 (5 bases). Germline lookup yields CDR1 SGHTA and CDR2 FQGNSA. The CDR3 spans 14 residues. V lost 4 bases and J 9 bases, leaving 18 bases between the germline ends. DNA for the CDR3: TGTGCCAGCAGCTCTCGGGGTGGGGGTGTAAGCTACACCTTC. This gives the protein CASSSRGGGVSYTF.

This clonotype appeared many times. CDR3 sequence (DNA): TGTGCCAGCAGCAAGGGACTAGCGGGAGAAACGCAGTATTTT. Translated: CASSKGLAGETQYF. The V call is TRBV7-3, the J call TRBJ2-3; 14 positions match TRBD2. V was clipped by 5 bases and J by 9 bases; unmatched bases: 4. This CDR3 has 14 residues. Germline CDR1 and CDR2: SGHTA and FQGTGA.

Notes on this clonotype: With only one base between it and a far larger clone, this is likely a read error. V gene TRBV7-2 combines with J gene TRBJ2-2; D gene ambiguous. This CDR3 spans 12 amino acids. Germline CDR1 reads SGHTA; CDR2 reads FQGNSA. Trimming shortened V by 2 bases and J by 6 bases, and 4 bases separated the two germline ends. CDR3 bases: TGTGCCAGCAGCTTATACGCCGGGGAGCTGTTTTTT. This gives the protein CASSLYAGELFF.

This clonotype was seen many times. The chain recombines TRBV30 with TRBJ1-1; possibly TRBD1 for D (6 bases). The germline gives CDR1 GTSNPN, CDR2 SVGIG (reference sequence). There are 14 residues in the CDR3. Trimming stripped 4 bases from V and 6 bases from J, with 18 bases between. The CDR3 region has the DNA TGTGCCTGGAAGCTAGGGGGACTGCGGGCTGAAGCTTTCTTT. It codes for CAWKLGGLRAEAFF.

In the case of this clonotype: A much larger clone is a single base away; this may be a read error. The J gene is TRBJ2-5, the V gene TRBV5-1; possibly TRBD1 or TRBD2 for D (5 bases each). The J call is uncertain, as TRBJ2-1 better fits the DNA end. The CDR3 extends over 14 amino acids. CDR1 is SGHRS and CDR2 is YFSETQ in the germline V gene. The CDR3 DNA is TGCGCCAGCAGGCTACCAGCGGAAGGGGATGAGCAGTTCTTC. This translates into CASRLPAEGDEQFF.

CDR3 amino acids: CASSPRAGAPEQYF. DNA of the CDR3: TGTGCCAGCAGCCCCAGAGCGGGAGCTCCCGAGCAGTACTTC. The chain uses TRBV9 and TRBJ2-7; 8 positions agree with TRBD2. This CDR3 region has 14 residues. V lost 4 bases to trimming and J lost 6 bases; unmatched junction nucleotides: 9. Germline lookup yields CDR1 SGDLS and CDR2 YYNGEE.

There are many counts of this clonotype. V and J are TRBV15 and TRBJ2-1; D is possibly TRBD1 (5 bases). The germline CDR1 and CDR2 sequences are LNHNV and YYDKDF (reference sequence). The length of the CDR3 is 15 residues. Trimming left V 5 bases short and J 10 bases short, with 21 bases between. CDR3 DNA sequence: TGTGCCACCAGCGAGCGCCAGGGCCTTAGACGCGAGCAGTTCTTC. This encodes CATSERQGLRREQFF.

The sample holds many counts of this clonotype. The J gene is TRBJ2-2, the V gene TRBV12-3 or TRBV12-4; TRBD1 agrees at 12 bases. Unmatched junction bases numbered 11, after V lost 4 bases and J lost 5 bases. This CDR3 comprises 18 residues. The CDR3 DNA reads TGTGCCAGCAGTTGGCCGGGACAGGGGGCCGTTTGGACCGGGGAGCTGTTTTTT. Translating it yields CASSWPGQGAVWTGELFF.

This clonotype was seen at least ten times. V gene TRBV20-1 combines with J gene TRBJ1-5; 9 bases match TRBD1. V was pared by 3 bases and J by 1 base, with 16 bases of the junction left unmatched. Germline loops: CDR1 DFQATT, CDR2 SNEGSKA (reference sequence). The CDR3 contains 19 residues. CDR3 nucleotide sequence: TGCAGTGCTAGGGACCGGGACAGGGAGGGAAAGGGAAGCAATCAGCCCCAGCATTTT. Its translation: CSARDRDREGKGSNQPQHF.

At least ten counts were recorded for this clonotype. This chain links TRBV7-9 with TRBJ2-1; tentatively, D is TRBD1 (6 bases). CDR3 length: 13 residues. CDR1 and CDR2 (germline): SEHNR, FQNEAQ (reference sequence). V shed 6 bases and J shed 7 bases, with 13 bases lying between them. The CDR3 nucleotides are TGTGCCAGCAGACGATCGGGGACAAATGAGCAGTTCTTC. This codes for CASRRSGTNEQFF. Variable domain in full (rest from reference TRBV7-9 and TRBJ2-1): DTGVSQNPRHKITKRGQNVTFRCDPISEHNRLYWYRQTLGQGPEFLTYFQNEAQLEKSRLLSDRFSAERPKGSFSTLEIQRTEQGDSAMYLCASRRSGTNEQFFGPGTRLTVL.

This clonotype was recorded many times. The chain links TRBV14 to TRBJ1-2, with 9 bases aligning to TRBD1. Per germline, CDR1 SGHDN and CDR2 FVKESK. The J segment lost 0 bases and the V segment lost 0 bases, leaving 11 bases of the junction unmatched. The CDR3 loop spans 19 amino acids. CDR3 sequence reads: CASSQDKAQGAGANYGYTF. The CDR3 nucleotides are TGTGCCAGCAGCCAAGATAAAGCACAGGGGGCTGGAGCTAACTATGGCTACACCTTC.

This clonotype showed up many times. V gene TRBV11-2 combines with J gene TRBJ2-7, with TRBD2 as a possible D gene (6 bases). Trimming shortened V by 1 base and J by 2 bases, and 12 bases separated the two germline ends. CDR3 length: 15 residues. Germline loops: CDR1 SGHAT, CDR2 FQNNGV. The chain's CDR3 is CASSLALSGAYEQYF. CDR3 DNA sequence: TGTGCCAGCAGCTTAGCCCTTAGCGGTGCCTACGAGCAGTACTTC.

The CDR3, as DNA: TGTGCCTGGAGTCTAGGGCCCATGAACACTGAAGCTTTCTTT. Residues: CAWSLGPMNTEAFF. The J gene is TRBJ1-1, the V gene TRBV30, with D unresolved. CDR3 length: 14 residues. V lost 2 bases and J 0 bases, leaving 10 bases between the germline ends. Looked up from germline, CDR1 is GTSNPN and CDR2 is SVGIG (reference sequence).

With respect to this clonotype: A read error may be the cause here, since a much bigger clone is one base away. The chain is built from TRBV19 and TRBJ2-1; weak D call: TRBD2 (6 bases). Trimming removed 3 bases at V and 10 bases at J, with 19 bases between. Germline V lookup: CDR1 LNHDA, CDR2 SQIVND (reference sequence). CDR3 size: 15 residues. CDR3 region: CASSIGGDLSYEQFF. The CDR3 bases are TGTGCCAGTAGTATTGGAGGGGACTTGTCCTACGAGCAGTTCTTC.

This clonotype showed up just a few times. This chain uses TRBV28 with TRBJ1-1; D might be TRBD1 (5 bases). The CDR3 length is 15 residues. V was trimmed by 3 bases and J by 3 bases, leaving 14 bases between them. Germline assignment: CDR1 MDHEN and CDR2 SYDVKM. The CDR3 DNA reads TGTGCCAGCAGTTTGGCCAAAGGGACTTACACTGAAGCTTTCTTT. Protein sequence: CASSLAKGTYTEAFF.